The next 18 T cell receptor beta chains were all read from a single sample in a study of T cell responses to AZD1222 COVID-19 vaccine. Some clones are missing from TCRdb's copy, which holds only in-frame ones; the method was immunoSEQ multiplex PCR. The sample lists 150,000 or so clones; 65% to 90% were seen once. The sample in question was peripheral blood, obtained on day 0 of AZD1222 vaccination. The receptors here all came from an adult in good health.

V gene TRBV28 combines with J gene TRBJ2-5; perhaps TRBD2 as D (6 bases). The CDR3 runs 13 residues. Germline V CDR1 and CDR2: MDHEN, SYDVKM. The V end was cut by 8 bases, the J end by 3 bases, with 13 bases between. The CDR3 DNA reads TGTGCCAGCGCCTCGGGGGTCAAAGAGACCCAGTACTTC. Translating gives CASASGVKETQYF.

V usage is TRBV3-1 (or the pseudogene TRBV3-2) and J usage is TRBJ2-1; D ambiguous. Germline loops: CDR1 LGHDT, CDR2 YNNKEL (reference sequence). This CDR3 spans 11 amino acids. Deletions cut 0 bases from V and 10 bases from J, with 4 bases between. DNA of the CDR3: TGTGCCAGCAGCCAAGAGGGGGAGCAGTTCTTC. It codes for CASSQEGEQFF.

The V gene is TRBV5-1, the J gene TRBJ1-3; tentative D call: TRBD1 (5 bases). CDR3 size: 15 residues. With 0 bases removed from V and 2 bases from J, the gap between germline ends came to 9 bases. CDR1 is SGHRS, CDR2 YFSETQ, per germline. The CDR3 sequence is CASSLAWGAGNTIYF. CDR3 sequence (DNA): TGCGCCAGCAGCTTGGCATGGGGGGCTGGAAACACCATATATTTT.

In its sample, this clone was seen a few times. V is TRBV7-2 and J is TRBJ2-3, with 8 bases lining up with TRBD2. Germline V lookup: CDR1 SGHTA, CDR2 FQGNSA. V lost 0 bases and J lost 5; bases outside the gene matches: 7. This CDR3 has 16 residues. This CDR3 is CASSLAFRGGVDTQYF. In nucleotides, the CDR3 is TGTGCCAGCAGCTTAGCGTTCCGGGGGGGCGTAGATACGCAGTATTTT.

The genes are TRBV11-1 and TRBJ2-2; TRBD1 matches at 7 bases. V was pared by 1 base and J by 1 base, with 0 bases of the junction left unmatched. The CDR3 is 15 residues long. Germline loops: CDR1 SGHAT, CDR2 FQDESV (reference sequence). The CDR3 DNA follows: TGTGCCAGCAGCTTAGGGGACAGGAACACCGGGGAGCTGTTTTTT. Its translation: CASSLGDRNTGELFF.

The gene calls are TRBV19 and TRBJ2-6; maybe TRBD1 (6 bases). The CDR3 is 17 amino acids. The germline V gene has CDR1 LNHDA and CDR2 SQIVND (reference sequence). V shed 9 bases and J shed 1 base, with 19 bases lying between them. The CDR3 DNA follows: TGTGCCAGCACGACCCGGGACAAAAGTTCTGGGGCCAACGTCCTGACTTTC. Translated, it gives CASTTRDKSSGANVLTF.

The genes are TRBV29-1 and TRBJ2-5; no clear D gene. The CDR3 has 10 amino acids. The V end lost 5 bases, the J end lost 5 bases, and 6 bases lay between the germline ends. Germline CDR1 is SQVTM and CDR2 is ANQGSEA. DNA for the CDR3: TGCAGCGTTCTATCTGAGACCCAGTACTTC. Its translation is CSVLSETQYF.

This clone was counted once. Other DNA sequences in this specimen translate into the identical CDR3. The CDR3 region has the DNA TGTGCCAGCAGCCAAGGAGAGACCCAGTACTTC. It is translated as CASSQGETQYF. V is TRBV3-1 (or the pseudogene TRBV3-2) and J is TRBJ2-5; D is ambiguous. With 1 base removed from V and 4 bases from J, the gap between germline ends came to 1 base. This CDR3 comprises 11 residues. Per the germline V gene, CDR1 is LGHDT and CDR2 is YNNKEL (reference sequence).

This clone was observed a few times. The rearrangement joins TRBV2 to TRBJ1-1, with D unresolved. This CDR3 has 13 residues. V was pared by 8 bases and J by 6 bases, with 16 bases between. Germline assignment: CDR1 SNHLY and CDR2 FYNNEI. CDR3 residues: CASCPGLIPEAFF. The CDR3 DNA follows: TGTGCCAGCTGTCCGGGATTGATCCCTGAAGCTTTCTTT. The variable domain in full, completed from reference TRBV2 and TRBJ1-1, reads EPEVTQTPSHQVTQMGQEVILRCVPISNHLYFYWYRQILGQKVEFLVSFYNNEISEKSEIFDDQFSVERPDGSNFTLKIRSTKLEDSAMYFCASCPGLIPEAFFGQGTRLTVV.

V usage is TRBV11-3 and J usage is TRBJ1-1, with a possible D match to TRBD1 (5 bases). The CDR3 is made up of 18 amino acids. The V and J ends lost 0 bases and 0 bases respectively, with 17 bases between them. CDR1 and CDR2 (germline): SGHNT, YENEEA. The DNA of the CDR3 is TGTGCCAGCAGCTTAGAGGGCAGGGTAATTCGGATGAACACTGAAGCTTTCTTT. This gives the protein CASSLEGRVIRMNTEAFF. The entire variable domain, with the rest obtained from reference TRBV11-3 and TRBJ1-1, is as follows: EAGVVQSPRYKIIEKKQPVAFWCNPISGHNTLYWYLQNLGQGPELLIRYENEEAVDDSQLPKDRFSAERLKGVDSTLKIQPAELGDSAVYLCASSLEGRVIRMNTEAFFGQGTRLTVV.

The chain joins TRBV11-2 to TRBJ2-1, with 8 bases identical to TRBD2. Germline V gene sequence: CDR1 SGHAT, CDR2 FQNNGV. V shed 6 bases and J 9 bases; nucleotides not matched to a gene: 13. CDR3 length: 15 amino acids. CDR3 DNA sequence: TGTGCCAGCAGGGGAAGTGCGGGGGGTCCCCTTGAGCAGTTCTTC. It encodes CASRGSAGGPLEQFF.

The chain is built from TRBV27 and TRBJ1-5, with 7 bases that match TRBD1. This CDR3 comprises 15 residues. The V segment lost 5 bases and the J segment 5 bases; nucleotides outside the gene matches: 9. Germline CDR1 and CDR2: MNHEY and SMNVEV (reference sequence). This CDR3 is CASSPGTADYQPQHF. The CDR3 bases are TGTGCCAGCAGTCCGGGGACAGCGGACTATCAGCCCCAGCATTTT.

The chain couples TRBV5-5 to TRBJ1-2; D not certain. This CDR3 comprises 13 residues. Trimming left V 4 bases short and J 5 bases short, with 12 bases between. Germline lookup yields CDR1 SGHKS and CDR2 YYEKEE (reference sequence). CDR3 DNA: TGTGCCAGCAGCCCCCAACATATTTATGGCTACACCTTC. This sequence encodes CASSPQHIYGYTF.

The genes are TRBV28 and TRBJ2-2, with D perhaps TRBD1 (6 bases). CDR3 length: 16 amino acids. V was cut by 2 bases and J by 0 bases, with 10 bases left in between. CDR1 is MDHEN and CDR2 is SYDVKM in the germline V gene. The CDR3 DNA follows: TGTGCCAGCAGTTTAGGGACACTTACGAACACCGGGGAGCTGTTTTTT. This codes for CASSLGTLTNTGELFF.

The chain joins TRBV18 to TRBJ1-4, with a weak D call TRBD1 (5 bases). V lost 3 bases to trimming and J lost 7 bases, with 12 bases between them. There are 14 residues in the CDR3. Germline CDR1 is KGHSH and CDR2 is LQKENI. CDR3 bases: TGTGCCAGCTCACCTAATAGGGGCGCTGAAAAACTGTTTTTT. This encodes CASSPNRGAEKLFF.

V gene TRBV28 combines with J gene TRBJ1-1; a weak D match, TRBD1 (5 bases). The germline V gene has CDR1 MDHEN and CDR2 SYDVKM. The CDR3 consists of 15 residues. Trimming removed 4 bases at V and 6 bases at J, with 18 bases between. This CDR3 is CASSSGTLQLPEAFF. The CDR3 DNA follows: TGTGCCAGCAGTTCAGGGACCCTACAGCTCCCTGAAGCTTTCTTT.

The V call is TRBV5-5, the J call TRBJ1-5; D may be TRBD1 (5 bases). The V gene's germline CDR1 is SGHKS and CDR2 YYEKEE (reference sequence). Trimming pared 6 bases from V and 5 bases from J, leaving 21 bases between. This CDR3 contains 16 residues. In DNA, the CDR3 is TGTGCCAGCATCCCATTACCGCCACAGGCTCATCAGCCCCAGCATTTT. Translation gives CASIPLPPQAHQPQHF.

This clone was detected only once. The V gene is TRBV28, the J gene TRBJ1-1; unclear D gene. The length of the CDR3 is 18 residues. V was shortened by 5 bases and J by 4 bases, with 26 bases between the two germline ends. Germline V gene data show CDR1 as MDHEN and CDR2 as SYDVKM. The CDR3 region has the DNA TGTGCCAGCAGTCTGATCACGGGCGGCGAATGGGGTGGCACTGAAGCTTTCTTT. Translating it yields CASSLITGGEWGGTEAFF.